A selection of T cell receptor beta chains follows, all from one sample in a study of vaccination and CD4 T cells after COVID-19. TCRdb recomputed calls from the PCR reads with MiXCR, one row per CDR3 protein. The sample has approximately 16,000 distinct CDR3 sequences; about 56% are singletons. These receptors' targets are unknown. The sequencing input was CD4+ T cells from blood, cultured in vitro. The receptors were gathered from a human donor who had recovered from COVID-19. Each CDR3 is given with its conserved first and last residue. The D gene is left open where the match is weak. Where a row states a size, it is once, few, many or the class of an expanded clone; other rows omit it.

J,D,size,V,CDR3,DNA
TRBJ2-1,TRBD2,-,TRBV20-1,CSARWASGRDEQFF,TGCAGTGCTAGATGGGCTAGCGGGAGAGATGAGCAGTTCTTC
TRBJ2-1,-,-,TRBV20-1,CSANRDANNEQFF,TGCAGTGCTAACCGGGACGCTAACAATGAGCAGTTCTTC
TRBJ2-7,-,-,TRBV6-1,CASRGRNEQYF,TGTGCCAGCAGGGGTAGGAACGAGCAGTACTTC
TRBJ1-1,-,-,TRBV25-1,CASRNTGGGGEAFF,TGTGCCAGCAGAAACACCGGGGGGGGGGGTGAAGCTTTCTTT
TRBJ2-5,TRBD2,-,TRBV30,CAWSVGSGGETQYF,TGTGCCTGGAGTGTAGGTAGCGGGGGCGAGACCCAGTACTTC
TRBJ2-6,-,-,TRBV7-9,CASSLAPSGANVLTF,TGTGCCAGCAGCTTAGCTCCTTCTGGGGCCAACGTCCTGACTTTC
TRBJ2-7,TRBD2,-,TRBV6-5,CASSYKFAAGLFSYEQYF,TGTGCCAGCAGTTACAAGTTTGCGGCGGGACTATTCTCCTACGAGCAGTACTTC
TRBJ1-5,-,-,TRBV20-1,CSASLFGTARDNQPQHF,TGCAGTGCTAGCTTGTTTGGCACCGCTCGGGACAATCAGCCCCAGCATTTT
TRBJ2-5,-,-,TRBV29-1,CSVERGAGETQYF,TGCAGCGTTGAAAGGGGGGCCGGGGAGACCCAGTACTTC
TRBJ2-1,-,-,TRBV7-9,CASSLVSLTGEQFF,TGTGCCAGCAGCTTAGTAAGCCTCACGGGGGAGCAGTTCTTC
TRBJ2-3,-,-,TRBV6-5,CASSYSKGFADTQYF,TGTGCCAGCAGTTACTCGAAGGGGTTCGCAGATACGCAGTATTTT
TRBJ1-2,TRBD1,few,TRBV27,CASRPFPQGVGYGYTF,TGTGCCAGCAGACCTTTCCCCCAGGGGGTAGGTTATGGCTACACCTTC
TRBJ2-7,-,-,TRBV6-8,CASSYDSTYEQYF,TGTGCCAGCAGTTACGACAGCACCTACGAGCAGTACTTC
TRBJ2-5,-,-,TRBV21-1,CASSKRQTQYF,TGTGCCAGCAGCAAACGACAGACCCAGTACTTC
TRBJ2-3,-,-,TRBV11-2,CASSLDTTGQDTQYF,TGTGCCAGCAGCTTAGATACAACAGGGCAAGATACGCAGTATTTT
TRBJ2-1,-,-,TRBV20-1,CSARVQGEQFF,TGCAGTGCTAGAGTACAGGGTGAGCAGTTCTTC
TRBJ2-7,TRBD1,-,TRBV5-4,CASSLQGPHREQYF,TGTGCCAGCAGCTTACAGGGGCCCCATCGCGAGCAGTACTTC
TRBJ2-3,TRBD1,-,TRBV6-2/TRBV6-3,CASRDRGGTDTQYF,TGTGCCAGCAGAGACAGGGGTGGCACAGATACGCAGTATTTT
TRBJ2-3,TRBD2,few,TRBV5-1,CASSLRLAKDTQYF,TGCGCCAGCAGCTTGAGACTAGCAAAAGATACGCAGTATTTT
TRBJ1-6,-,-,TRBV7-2,CASSFAGGIDSPLHF,TGTGCCAGCAGCTTCGCTGGGGGCATTGATTCACCCCTCCACTTT
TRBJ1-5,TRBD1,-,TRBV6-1,CASSNRQGYSNQPQHF,TGTGCCAGCAGTAACCGACAGGGTTATAGCAATCAGCCCCAGCATTTT
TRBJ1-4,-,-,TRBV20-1,CSARDRRGTHNSNEKLFF,TGCAGTGCTAGAGATCGACGGGGTACGCACAACTCTAATGAAAAACTGTTTTTT
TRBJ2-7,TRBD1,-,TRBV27,CASSSDRGAYEQYF,TGTGCCAGCAGTTCGGACAGGGGTGCCTACGAGCAGTACTTC
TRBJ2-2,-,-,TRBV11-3,CASSQNAGELFF,TGTGCCAGCAGCCAGAACGCCGGGGAGCTGTTTTTT
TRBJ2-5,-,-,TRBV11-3,CASSVGGAVETQYF,TGTGCCAGCAGTGTTGGTGGGGCCGTGGAGACCCAGTACTTC
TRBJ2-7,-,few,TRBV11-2,CASSPGGSIHEQYF,TGTGCCAGCAGCCCAGGGGGGAGTATCCACGAGCAGTACTTC
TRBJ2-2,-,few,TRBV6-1,CASSEYGGGGTGELFF,TGTGCCAGCAGTGAATATGGGGGAGGGGGCACCGGGGAGCTGTTTTTT
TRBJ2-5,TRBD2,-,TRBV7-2,CASSPPGLAGGGETQYF,TGTGCCAGCTCCCCACCGGGGCTAGCGGGGGGCGGGGAGACCCAGTACTTC
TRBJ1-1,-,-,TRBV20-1,CSAFVGSKANTEAFF,TGCAGTGCCTTTGTGGGGTCAAAGGCGAACACTGAAGCTTTCTTT
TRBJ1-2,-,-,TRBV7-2,CASSLMPRGANYGYTF,TGTGCCAGCAGCTTAATGCCGCGGGGAGCTAACTATGGCTACACCTTC
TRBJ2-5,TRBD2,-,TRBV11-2,CASSRSGLAVQETQYF,TGTGCCAGCAGCCGCTCGGGACTAGCGGTTCAAGAGACCCAGTACTTC
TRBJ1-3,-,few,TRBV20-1,CSARDQQDGNTIYF,TGCAGTGCTAGAGATCAACAGGATGGAAACACCATATATTTT
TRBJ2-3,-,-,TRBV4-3,CASSQARDWSTDTQYF,TGCGCCAGCAGCCAAGCACGGGACTGGAGCACAGATACGCAGTATTTT
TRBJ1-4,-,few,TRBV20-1,CSARKGNEKLFF,TGCAGTGCTAGGAAAGGAAATGAAAAACTGTTTTTT
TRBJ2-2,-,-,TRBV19,CASCYVLGELFF,TGTGCCAGTTGTTATGTGCTCGGGGAGCTGTTTTTT
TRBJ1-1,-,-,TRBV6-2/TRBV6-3,CASRYNTEAFF,TGTGCCAGCAGGTATAACACTGAAGCTTTCTTT
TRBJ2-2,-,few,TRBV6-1,CASNRENTGELFF,TGTGCCAGCAATCGGGAGAACACCGGGGAGCTGTTTTTT
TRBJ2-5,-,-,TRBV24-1,CATSDLRDGRQETQYF,TGTGCCACCAGTGATTTGCGGGACGGGCGTCAAGAGACCCAGTACTTC
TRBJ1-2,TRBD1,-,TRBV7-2,CASSLGRGLGYTF,TGTGCCAGCAGCCTGGGGAGGGGGCTTGGCTACACCTTC
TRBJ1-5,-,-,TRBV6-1,CASGEGVTMYQPQHF,TGTGCCAGCGGGGAAGGGGTCACGATGTATCAGCCCCAGCATTTT